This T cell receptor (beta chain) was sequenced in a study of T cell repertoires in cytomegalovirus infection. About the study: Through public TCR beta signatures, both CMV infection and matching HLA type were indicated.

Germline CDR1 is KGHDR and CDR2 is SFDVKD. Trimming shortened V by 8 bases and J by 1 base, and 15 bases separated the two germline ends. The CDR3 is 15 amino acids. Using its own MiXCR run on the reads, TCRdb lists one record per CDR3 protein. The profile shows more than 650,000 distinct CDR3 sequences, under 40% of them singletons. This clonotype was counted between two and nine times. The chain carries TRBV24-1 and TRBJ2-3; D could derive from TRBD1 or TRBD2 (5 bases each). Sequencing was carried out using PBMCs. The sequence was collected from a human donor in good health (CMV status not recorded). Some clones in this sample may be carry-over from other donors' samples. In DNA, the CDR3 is TGTGCCACCACTCATAGTCGGGACGGCACAGATACGCAGTATTTT. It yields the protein CATTHSRDGTDTQYF.